This TCR beta chain emerged from a study of T cell changes during pregnancy in multiple sclerosis (dated by TCRdb to between 2018 and 2020). Regarding the study in general: The study looked at changes in the T cell repertoire across pregnancy in women with multiple sclerosis.

Libraries were prepared through the immunoSEQ multiplex PCR assay. Held by TCRdb, this immuneACCESS table contains in-frame sequences only and omits some clones. Under half of the omission traces to an unresolved V gene where checked; the cause of the rest is unknown. The sample table shows 55,000 or so clones, and 85% to 90% are seen once. The top ten constitute roughly 0.54% of the sample. Remarks on this clone: Which antigen it targets is not known. Per-base quality was not reported, and no clone a single base away is much larger than it.

CDR1 and CDR2 are drawn from the germline V gene: MDHEN, SYDVKM. The CDR3 numbers 21 residues from cysteine through phenylalanine. Kept here is only the CDR3 DNA, which spans 63 bases and is read in frame from base 1. V has 6 bases trimmed and J has 0 bases trimmed; junction bases matching no gene number 22. This receptor chain uses TRBV28 and TRBJ2-3, and TRBD2 aligns with 9 junction nucleotides. The sample was CD4+ T cells from peripheral blood mononuclear cells, taken in the first trimester of pregnancy. The receptor was derived from a female donor with multiple sclerosis, enrolled in a pregnancy study. The CDR3 is CASRLMPGLAPVDDSTDTQYF. In nucleotides, the sequence is TGTGCCAGCAGACTAATGCCGGGACTAGCTCCAGTGGACGATAGCACAGATACGCAGTATTTT.